This T cell receptor beta chain was identified during a study of graft-versus-host responses after intestinal transplantation. Measured with immunoSEQ multiplex PCR; TCRdb has only the in-frame clones, and not every one. The sample holds about 85,000 clones; around 83% are singletons and the top ten take roughly 15%. Germline lookup yields CDR1 WNHNN and CDR2 SYGVQD (reference sequence). This CDR3 is 14 amino acids long. V shed 3 bases and J shed 0 bases, with 6 bases lying between them. Details on this clone: The antigen is not known.

Sequenced material: unstimulated CD8+ T cells sorted from spleen or lymph node cells, taken before intestinal transplant. This sequence was found in a human donor who received an intestinal transplant. The rearrangement joins TRBV10-1 to TRBJ2-1; D possibly corresponds to TRBD1 (5 bases). This CDR3 is CASSDRASYNEQFF. The CDR3 nucleotides read TGCGCCAGCAGTGACAGGGCCTCCTACAATGAGCAGTTCTTC.